This TCR beta chain was sequenced in a study of CD8 T cells in ankylosing spondylitis. This CDR3 spans 17 amino acids. The J segment lost 6 bases and the V segment lost 5 bases, leaving 12 bases of the junction unmatched. Germline CDR1 reads SGHTA; CDR2 reads FQGNSA. In the case of this clonotype: What it binds is unknown.

Quantitative molecular-barcoded 5'-RACE generated the TCR beta libraries. MiXCR, run by TCRdb on the 5' RACE reads, gives a single entry per CDR3 protein. The repertoire holds 250,000 to 300,000 distinct CDR3 sequences, with 15% to 20% as singletons. Study-wide results and caveats: For ankylosing spondylitis blood, a TCR beta motif of about eight highly homologous variants appeared characteristic.

V gene TRBV7-2 combines with J gene TRBJ2-1; 11 bases align to TRBD2. The sequenced material came from blood, either unsorted or a sorted T cell fraction (not recorded which). The receptor's source is a male donor with ankylosing spondylitis or in good health (not recorded which). CDR3 in amino acids: CASSQTPLAGGGNEQFF. The CDR3 DNA reads as TGTGCCAGCAGCCAAACCCCCCTAGCGGGAGGCGGCAATGAGCAGTTCTTC.